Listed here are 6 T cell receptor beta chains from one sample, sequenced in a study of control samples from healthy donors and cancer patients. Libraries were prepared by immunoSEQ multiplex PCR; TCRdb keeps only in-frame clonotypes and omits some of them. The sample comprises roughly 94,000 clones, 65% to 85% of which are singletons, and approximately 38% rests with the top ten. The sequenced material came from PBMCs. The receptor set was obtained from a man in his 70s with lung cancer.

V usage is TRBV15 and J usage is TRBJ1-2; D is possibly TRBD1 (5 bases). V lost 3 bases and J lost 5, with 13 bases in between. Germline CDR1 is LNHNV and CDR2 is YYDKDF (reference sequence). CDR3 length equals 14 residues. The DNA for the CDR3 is TGTGCCACCAGCAGTGCCGGGACGGATTATGGCTACACCTTC. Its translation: CATSSAGTDYGYTF.

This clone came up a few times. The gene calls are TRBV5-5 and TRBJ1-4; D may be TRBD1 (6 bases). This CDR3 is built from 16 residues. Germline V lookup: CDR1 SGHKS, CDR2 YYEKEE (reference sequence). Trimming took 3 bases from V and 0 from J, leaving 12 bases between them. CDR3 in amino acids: CASSSTGSSTNEKLFF. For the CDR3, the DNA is TGTGCCAGCAGCTCAACAGGGAGCTCAACTAATGAAAAACTGTTTTTT.

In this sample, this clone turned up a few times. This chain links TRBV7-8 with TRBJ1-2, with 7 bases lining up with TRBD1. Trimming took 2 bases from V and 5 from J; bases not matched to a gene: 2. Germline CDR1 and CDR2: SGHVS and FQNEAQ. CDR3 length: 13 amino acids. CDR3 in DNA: TGTGCCAGCAGCTTAAGACAGGGTTATGGCTACACCTTC. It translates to CASSLRQGYGYTF.

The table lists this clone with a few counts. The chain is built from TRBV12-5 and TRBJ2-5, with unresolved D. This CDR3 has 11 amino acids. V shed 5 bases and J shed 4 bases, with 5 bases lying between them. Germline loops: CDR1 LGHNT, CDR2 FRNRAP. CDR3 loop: CASGDRETQYF. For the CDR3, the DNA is TGTGCTAGTGGTGATCGAGAGACCCAGTACTTC.

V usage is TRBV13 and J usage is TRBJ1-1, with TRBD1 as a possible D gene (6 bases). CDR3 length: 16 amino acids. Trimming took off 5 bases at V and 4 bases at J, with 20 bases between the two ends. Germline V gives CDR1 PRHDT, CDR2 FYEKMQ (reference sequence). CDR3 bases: TGTGCCAGCAGCGCCGGAGGGGGTAGATGGGGCACTGAAGCTTTCTTT. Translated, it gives CASSAGGGRWGTEAFF.

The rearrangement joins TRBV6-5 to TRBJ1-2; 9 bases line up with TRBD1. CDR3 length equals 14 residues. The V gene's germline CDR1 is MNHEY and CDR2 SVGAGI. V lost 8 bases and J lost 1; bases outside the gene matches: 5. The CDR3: CASRYRGLNYGYTF. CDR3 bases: TGTGCCAGCCGCTACAGGGGGCTTAACTATGGCTACACCTTC.